This note documents a single TCR beta chain sequence. TCRdb keeps only in-frame clones here, not all; method: immunoSEQ multiplex PCR. The top ten hold 5.4% of the sample, which has 6,000 to 9,500 clones, more than 25% seen once. Indicated treatment: randomized to nivolumab then ipilimumab (arm A) or the reverse (arm B). The data belong to a study of sequential checkpoint blockade in melanoma. About the study: After both sequences, patients received maintenance nivolumab. TCRbeta immunosequencing was performed on DNA from roughly 91 pretreatment melanoma tumor samples. Twenty-two patients had tumor biopsies before treatment and at week 13.

The CDR3 has 14 amino acids. CDR1 is LNHNV and CDR2 is YYDKDF in the germline V gene (reference sequence). V was pared by 0 bases and J by 5 bases, with 10 bases between. The sequenced sample was tumor tissue (inferred from file names), obtained from a patient given nivolumab and ipilimumab in sequence. The TCR was taken from a human donor with melanoma. The chain couples TRBV15 to TRBJ1-2; possibly TRBD1 for D (5 bases). The CDR3 region is CATSRDRQSYGYTF. The CDR3 DNA follows: TGTGCCACCAGCAGAGATAGACAGTCATATGGCTACACCTTC.